The rows below give T cell receptor beta chains drawn from one sample of a study of T-cell memory formation after mild COVID-19. TCRdb called the 5' RACE reads again in MiXCR, with one record for every CDR3 protein. The sample holds 140,000 or so distinct CDR3 sequences; under 7% are singletons and the top ten take about 2.1%. Sample: PBMCs or a T cell subset sorted from them (not recorded which). The receptors here all came from an adult woman who had mild COVID-19 (a few samples of this study predate the infection). Cell type and time point are not known. Both conserved end residues are part of each CDR3. The D gene is left open where the match is weak. Expanded clones are given a class, and other clones once, few, many or no size at all.

j_gene	len	abundance	d_gene	v_gene	CDR3aa	CDR3nt
TRBJ2-2	16	many	.	TRBV12-3/TRBV12-4	CASRSWGGAGTGELFF	TGTGCCAGCAGATCCTGGGGGGGGGCTGGTACCGGGGAGCTGTTTTTT
TRBJ2-7	16	few	.	TRBV6-5	CASSYNGWSSSYEQYF	TGTGCCAGCAGTTACAACGGCTGGTCGAGCTCCTACGAGCAGTACTTC
TRBJ2-5	16	.	TRBD2	TRBV5-4	CASSRIGRGPSETQYF	TGTGCCAGCAGCCGCATCGGGAGGGGACCGTCGGAGACCCAGTACTTC
TRBJ2-5	16	.	TRBD2	TRBV7-3	CASSPLGTSRKETQYF	TGTGCCAGCAGCCCGCTCGGGACTAGCCGTAAAGAGACCCAGTACTTC
TRBJ2-1	15	many	TRBD1	TRBV7-9	CASSLGQGAYNEQFF	TGTGCCAGCAGCCTCGGACAGGGCGCGTACAATGAGCAGTTCTTC
TRBJ2-1	19	.	TRBD2	TRBV3-1	CASSHRPSPTSGRADEQFF	TGTGCCAGCAGCCACAGGCCCTCCCCGACTAGCGGGAGGGCCGATGAGCAGTTCTTC
TRBJ2-1	16	.	.	TRBV5-1	CASRPSTGSSYNEQFF	TGCGCCAGCAGACCGTCTACAGGGAGCTCCTACAATGAGCAGTTCTTC
TRBJ2-7	14	many	TRBD1	TRBV24-1	CATSEGQGAYEQYF	TGTGCCACCTCCGAGGGACAGGGGGCCTACGAGCAGTACTTC
TRBJ2-7	15	many	.	TRBV6-6	CASSSIRDYSYEQYF	TGTGCCAGCAGTTCCATCCGGGATTACTCCTACGAGCAGTACTTC
TRBJ2-3	13	few	.	TRBV24-1	CATSAAGADTQYF	TGTGCCACCAGCGCGGCAGGGGCCGATACGCAGTATTTT
TRBJ2-5	14	.	.	TRBV5-6	CASSFRDGQETQYF	TGTGCCAGCAGCTTCCGGGACGGCCAAGAGACCCAGTACTTC
TRBJ2-7	15	many	TRBD1	TRBV27	CASSLGQGITYEQYF	TGTGCCAGCAGTTTAGGACAGGGGATTACCTACGAGCAGTACTTC
TRBJ1-1	14	many	.	TRBV12-3/TRBV12-4	CASSRPQGRTEAFF	TGTGCCAGCAGCCGACCCCAGGGTCGCACTGAAGCTTTCTTT
TRBJ1-2	11	few	.	TRBV20-1	CSARSRSGYTF	TGCAGTGCTAGGAGCAGGAGTGGCTACACCTTC
TRBJ1-6	15	.	TRBD1	TRBV25-1	CASSAGQGFNSPLHF	TGTGCCAGCAGTGCGGGACAGGGGTTCAATTCACCCCTCCACTTT
TRBJ1-5	14	few	.	TRBV6-2/TRBV6-3	CASSYLGGNQPQHF	TGTGCCAGCAGTTACTTGGGGGGCAATCAGCCCCAGCATTTT
TRBJ2-3	13	.	.	TRBV29-1	CSVEGRLRDTQYF	TGCAGCGTTGAAGGCAGACTAAGGGATACGCAGTATTTT
TRBJ1-2	15	.	.	TRBV4-2	CASSQEASSNYGYTF	TGTGCCAGCAGCCAAGAGGCCAGTTCTAACTATGGCTACACCTTC
TRBJ2-7	14	.	.	TRBV5-1	CASRHPPTAYEQYF	TGCGCCAGCAGACACCCGCCGACAGCCTACGAGCAGTACTTC
TRBJ1-6	13	many	.	TRBV20-1	CSASRDPNSPLHF	TGCAGTGCTAGCCGGGATCCAAATTCACCCCTCCACTTT
TRBJ1-1	14	many	.	TRBV20-1	CSARARGLRTEAFF	TGCAGTGCTAGAGCGCGGGGGCTGCGGACTGAAGCTTTCTTT
TRBJ2-7	12	.	.	TRBV20-1	CSAGATVDEQYF	TGCAGTGCTGGGGCTACAGTAGACGAGCAGTACTTC
TRBJ2-3	19	many	.	TRBV7-9	CASSSIRGTALGSTDTQYF	TGTGCCAGCAGCTCCATTCGGGGTACGGCCCTCGGTAGCACAGATACGCAGTATTTT
TRBJ2-4	13	many	TRBD2	TRBV7-8	CASRGLAGEIQYF	TGTGCCAGCAGAGGACTAGCGGGAGAAATTCAGTACTTC
TRBJ2-5	14	.	.	TRBV5-1	CASSSTSGQETQYF	TGCGCCAGCAGCTCGACAAGCGGCCAAGAGACCCAGTACTTC
TRBJ1-1	14	.	.	TRBV19	CASRQTGLNTEAFF	TGTGCCAGCAGACAGACAGGATTGAACACTGAAGCTTTCTTT
TRBJ1-2	14	many	.	TRBV6-5	CASRPGTGNYGYTF	TGTGCCAGCAGACCCGGGACGGGTAACTATGGCTACACCTTC
TRBJ2-4	15	.	.	TRBV3-1	CASSQEWATPNIQYF	TGTGCCAGCAGCCAAGAATGGGCAACACCTAACATTCAGTACTTC
TRBJ1-1	13	many	.	TRBV5-1	CASSLDTNTEAFF	TGCGCCAGCAGCTTGGACACAAACACTGAAGCTTTCTTT
TRBJ1-1	15	many	.	TRBV5-1	CASSLGWGPNTEAFF	TGCGCCAGCAGCTTGGGTTGGGGCCCGAACACTGAAGCTTTCTTT
TRBJ2-3	16	many	.	TRBV5-1	CASSLVSGANTDTQYF	TGCGCCAGCAGCTTGGTGTCAGGGGCCAACACAGATACGCAGTATTTT
TRBJ1-2	15	few	.	TRBV25-1	CASSESYGQPYGYTF	TGTGCCAGCAGTGAATCCTATGGACAGCCTTATGGCTACACCTTC
TRBJ2-7	14	.	.	TRBV9	CASSVGGDTYEQYF	TGTGCCAGCAGCGTAGGAGGGGACACCTACGAGCAGTACTTC
TRBJ2-5	13	many	.	TRBV15	CATSRDFGETQYF	TGTGCCACCAGCAGAGACTTCGGAGAGACCCAGTACTTC
TRBJ2-5	15	many	.	TRBV27	CATLLTAGRVETQYF	TGTGCCACCCTCTTGACAGCAGGGCGGGTCGAGACCCAGTACTTC
TRBJ2-7	17	few	.	TRBV5-6	CASTPVGGRANSYEQYF	TGTGCCAGCACCCCGGTGGGGGGCAGGGCGAATTCCTACGAGCAGTACTTC
TRBJ1-2	14	many	.	TRBV12-3/TRBV12-4	CASSPGRGPYGYTF	TGTGCCAGCAGTCCAGGTCGGGGACCTTATGGCTACACCTTC